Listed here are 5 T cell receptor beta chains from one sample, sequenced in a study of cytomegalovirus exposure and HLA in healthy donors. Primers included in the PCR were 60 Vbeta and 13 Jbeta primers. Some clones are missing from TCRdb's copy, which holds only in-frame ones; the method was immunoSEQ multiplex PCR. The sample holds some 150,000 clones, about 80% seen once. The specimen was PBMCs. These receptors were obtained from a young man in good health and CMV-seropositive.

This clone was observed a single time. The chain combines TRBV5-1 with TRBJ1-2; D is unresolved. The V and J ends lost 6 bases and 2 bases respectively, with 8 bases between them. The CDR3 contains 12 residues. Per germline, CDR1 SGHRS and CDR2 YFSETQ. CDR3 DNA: TGCGCCAGCACAGGAGGAAACTATGGCTACACCTTC. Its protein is CASTGGNYGYTF.

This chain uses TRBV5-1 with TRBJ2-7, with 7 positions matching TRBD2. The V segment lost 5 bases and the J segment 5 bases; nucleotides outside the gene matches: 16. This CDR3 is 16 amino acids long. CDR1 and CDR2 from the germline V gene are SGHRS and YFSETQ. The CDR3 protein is CASSTGRTGGGHEQYF. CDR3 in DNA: TGCGCCAGCAGTACCGGGAGGACGGGTGGGGGTCACGAGCAGTACTTC.

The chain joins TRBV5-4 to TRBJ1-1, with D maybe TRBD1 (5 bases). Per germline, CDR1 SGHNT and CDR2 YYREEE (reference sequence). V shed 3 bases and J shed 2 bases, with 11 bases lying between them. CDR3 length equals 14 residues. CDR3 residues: CASSYSDNNTEAFF. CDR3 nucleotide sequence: TGTGCCAGCAGCTACTCGGACAATAACACTGAAGCTTTCTTT.

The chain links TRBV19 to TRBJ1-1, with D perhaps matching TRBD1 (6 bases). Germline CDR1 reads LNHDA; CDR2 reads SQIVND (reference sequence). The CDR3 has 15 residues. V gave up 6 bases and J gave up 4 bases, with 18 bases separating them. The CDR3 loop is CASRPGGSTGTEAFF. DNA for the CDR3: TGTGCCAGTAGACCGGGGGGCTCAACAGGCACTGAAGCTTTCTTT.

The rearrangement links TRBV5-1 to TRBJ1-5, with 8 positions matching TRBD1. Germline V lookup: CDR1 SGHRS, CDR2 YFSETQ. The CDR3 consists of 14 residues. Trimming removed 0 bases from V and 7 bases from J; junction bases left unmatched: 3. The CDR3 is CASSLGTGRQPQHF. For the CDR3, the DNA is TGCGCCAGCAGCTTGGGGACAGGGCGCCAGCCCCAGCATTTT.